These 8 T cell receptor beta chains were sequenced from one sample in a study of blood T cell repertoires in COVID-19. The protocol was immunoSEQ multiplex PCR, while the TCRdb copy is restricted to in-frame clones and leaves out a portion. The sample yields fewer than 200,000 clones, roughly nine tenths seen once. Material: peripheral blood. These receptors came from a man between 18 and 35 years old who had recovered from COVID-19.

The V call is TRBV4-2, the J call TRBJ2-7; TRBD2 aligns across 7 bases. Germline loops: CDR1 LGHNA, CDR2 YNFKEQ. The CDR3 runs to 15 residues. Trimming took 3 bases from V and 2 from J; bases not matched to a gene: 7. The CDR3 DNA sequence: TGTGCCAGCAGCCACTTAGCGGGTGCTACCTACGAGCAGTACTTC. Translation gives CASSHLAGATYEQYF.

This clone was detected only once. This sequence joins TRBV10-1 and TRBJ2-7; 8 bases map to TRBD2. The trim removed 4 bases at V and 5 bases at J, leaving 7 bases unmatched. The length of the CDR3 is 14 residues. Per the germline V gene, CDR1 is WNHNN and CDR2 is SYGVQD (reference sequence). The CDR3 region has the DNA TGCGCCAGCAGTGTAGGGCTAGCGGGCCACGAGCAGTACTTC. Amino acid sequence: CASSVGLAGHEQYF.

The chain combines TRBV5-1 with TRBJ1-1, with D hard to call. Trimming stripped 0 bases from V and 5 bases from J, with 11 bases between. The germline CDR1 and CDR2 sequences are SGHRS and YFSETQ. This CDR3 is built from 14 residues. The DNA of the CDR3 is TGCGCCAGCAGCTTGGAGAGGGTTGAGACTGAAGCTTTCTTT. The encoded protein is CASSLERVETEAFF.

This sequence joins TRBV6-5 and TRBJ1-1; TRBD1 agrees at 10 bases. The ends lost 8 bases at V and 7 bases at J; junction bases unmatched: 13. CDR1 is MNHEY, CDR2 SVGAGI, per germline. The CDR3 covers 15 residues. CDR3 bases: TGTGCCAGCCCCCATTGGGACAGGGGCGTCGGTGAAGCTTTCTTT. This translates into CASPHWDRGVGEAFF.

The chain employs TRBV20-1 and TRBJ2-5; D not certain. Trimming took off 3 bases at V and 1 base at J, with 3 bases between the two ends. This CDR3 contains 11 residues. Per the germline V gene, CDR1 is DFQATT and CDR2 is SNEGSKA (reference sequence). The CDR3: CSASGQETQYF. The CDR3 DNA reads as TGCAGTGCTAGCGGCCAAGAGACCCAGTACTTC.

The chain uses TRBV9 and TRBJ1-4; D is unclear. Per germline, CDR1 SGDLS and CDR2 YYNGEE. V lost 7 bases, J lost 4 bases, and 17 bases lay in between. The CDR3 consists of 15 residues. The chain's CDR3 is CASSPGFKGNEKLFF. The DNA of the CDR3 is TGTGCCAGCTCCCCGGGGTTCAAGGGTAATGAAAAACTGTTTTTT.

The rearrangement links TRBV30 to TRBJ1-2; TRBD1 matches 8 bases. This CDR3 is built from 12 residues. V lost 4 bases and J lost 5; bases outside the gene matches: 3. Germline values: CDR1 GTSNPN, CDR2 SVGIG (reference sequence). The CDR3 DNA is TGTGCCTGGACAGGGGGCCGGTATGGCTACACCTTC. Translating it yields CAWTGGRYGYTF.

As concerns this clone: The sample has other DNA sequences that encode this CDR3 too. This chain links TRBV3-1 (or the pseudogene TRBV3-2) with TRBJ2-2; no firm D call. Trimming left V 3 bases short and J 0 bases short, with 5 bases between. CDR3 size: 14 residues. Germline CDR1 and CDR2: LGHDT and YNNKEL (reference sequence). The CDR3 is CASSHHSNTGELFF. CDR3 DNA: TGTGCCAGCAGCCACCACTCGAACACCGGGGAGCTGTTTTTT.